This T cell receptor beta chain was obtained from a study of blood T cells in healthy people across ages. CDR3 length equals 14 residues. CDR1 is MNHEY, CDR2 SMNVEV, per germline (reference sequence). Between the trimmed V and J ends, which lost 6 bases and 2 bases, there was a span of 13 bases. PCR was performed a second time for about 7 to 11 cycles using a sample-barcoded 5' primer and a J-beta primer mix. Each CDR3 protein is one row after TCRdb ran MiXCR on the 5' RACE reads. The sample gives some 670,000 distinct CDR3 sequences, 52% of which show up once; 13% is in the top ten. The V call is TRBV27, the J call TRBJ2-5; D call uncertain. This receptor was identified in a woman aged 80 or over in good health. The sample comprised blood. CDR3 in amino acids: CASSNGRNQETQYF. CDR3 nucleotides: TGTGCCAGCAGCAACGGGCGAAATCAAGAGACCCAGTACTTC.